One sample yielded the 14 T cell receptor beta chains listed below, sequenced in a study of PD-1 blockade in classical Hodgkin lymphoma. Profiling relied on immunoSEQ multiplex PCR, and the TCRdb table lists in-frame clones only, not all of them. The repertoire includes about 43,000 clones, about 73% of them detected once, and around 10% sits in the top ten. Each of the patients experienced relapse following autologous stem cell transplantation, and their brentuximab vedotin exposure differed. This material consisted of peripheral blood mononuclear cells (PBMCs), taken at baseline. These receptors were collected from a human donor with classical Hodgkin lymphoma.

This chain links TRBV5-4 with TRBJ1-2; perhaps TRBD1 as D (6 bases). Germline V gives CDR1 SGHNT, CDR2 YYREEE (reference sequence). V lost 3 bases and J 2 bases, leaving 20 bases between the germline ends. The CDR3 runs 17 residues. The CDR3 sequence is CASSSTGQPGPNYGYTF. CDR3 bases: TGTGCCAGCAGCTCAACCGGACAGCCAGGGCCCAACTATGGCTACACCTTC.

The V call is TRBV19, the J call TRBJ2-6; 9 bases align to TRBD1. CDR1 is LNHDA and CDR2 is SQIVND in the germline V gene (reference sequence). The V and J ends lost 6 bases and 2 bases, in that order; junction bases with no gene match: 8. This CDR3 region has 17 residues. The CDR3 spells CASSMGQGIPGANVLTF. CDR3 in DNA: TGTGCCAGTAGCATGGGACAGGGAATCCCTGGGGCCAACGTCCTGACTTTC.

This CDR3 is CATAKLAGGIDTQYF. DNA of the CDR3: TGTGCCACCGCGAAACTAGCGGGTGGTATAGATACGCAGTATTTT. This rearrangement joins TRBV2 to TRBJ2-3; 9 bases line up with TRBD2. Trimming at V came to 10 bases and at J to 5 bases, leaving 13 bases not matched to a gene. CDR1 and CDR2 (germline): SNHLY, FYNNEI. The CDR3 sequence is 15 residues long.

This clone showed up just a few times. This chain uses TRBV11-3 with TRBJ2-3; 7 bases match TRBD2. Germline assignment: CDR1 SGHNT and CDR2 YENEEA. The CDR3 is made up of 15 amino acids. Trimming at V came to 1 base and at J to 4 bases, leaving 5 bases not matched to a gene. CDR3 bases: TGTGCCAGCAGCTTAGGGGGCGGGGGTGCAGATACGCAGTATTTT. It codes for CASSLGGGGADTQYF.

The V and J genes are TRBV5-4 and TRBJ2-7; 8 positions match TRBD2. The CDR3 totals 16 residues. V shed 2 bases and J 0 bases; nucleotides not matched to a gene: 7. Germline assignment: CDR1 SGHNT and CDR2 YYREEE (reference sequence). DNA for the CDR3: TGTGCCAGCAGCTTCCCGACTAGCGCAAGCTCCTACGAGCAGTACTTC. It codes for CASSFPTSASSYEQYF.

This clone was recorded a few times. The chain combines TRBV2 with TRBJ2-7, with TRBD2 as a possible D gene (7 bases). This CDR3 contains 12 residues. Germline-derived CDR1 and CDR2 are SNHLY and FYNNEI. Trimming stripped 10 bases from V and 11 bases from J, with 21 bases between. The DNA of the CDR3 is TGTGCCACTTCCCCGACTAGGGGGGGGGAGTACTTC. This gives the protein CATSPTRGGEYF.

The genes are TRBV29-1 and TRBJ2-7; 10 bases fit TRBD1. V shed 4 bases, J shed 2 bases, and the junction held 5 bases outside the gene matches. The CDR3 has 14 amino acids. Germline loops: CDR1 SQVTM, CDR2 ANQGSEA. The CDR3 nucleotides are TGCAGCGTTGGGGGGACAGGGGTAGCCTACGAGCAGTACTTC. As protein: CSVGGTGVAYEQYF.

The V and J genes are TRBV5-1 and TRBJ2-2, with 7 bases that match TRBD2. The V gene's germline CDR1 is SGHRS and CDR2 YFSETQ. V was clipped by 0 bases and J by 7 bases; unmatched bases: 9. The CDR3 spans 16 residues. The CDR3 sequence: CASSLEGGGRGGELFF. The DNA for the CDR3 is TGCGCCAGCAGCTTGGAAGGTGGCGGGAGAGGCGGGGAGCTGTTTTTT.

CDR3: CSARDSWGYTF. The CDR3 DNA follows: TGCAGTGCTAGGGACAGTTGGGGCTACACCTTC. This chain joins TRBV20-1 and TRBJ1-2, with a tentative D call TRBD1 (6 bases). CDR1 DFQATT and CDR2 SNEGSKA come from the germline V gene (reference sequence). The CDR3 runs to 11 residues. V was clipped by 3 bases and J by 8 bases, with 10 bases between them.

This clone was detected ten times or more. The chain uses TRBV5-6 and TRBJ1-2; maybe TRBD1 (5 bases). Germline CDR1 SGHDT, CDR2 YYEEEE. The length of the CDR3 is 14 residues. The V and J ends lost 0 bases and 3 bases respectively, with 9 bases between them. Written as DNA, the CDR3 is TGTGCCAGCAGCTTGGAAGGGGCCGACTATGGCTACACCTTC. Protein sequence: CASSLEGADYGYTF.

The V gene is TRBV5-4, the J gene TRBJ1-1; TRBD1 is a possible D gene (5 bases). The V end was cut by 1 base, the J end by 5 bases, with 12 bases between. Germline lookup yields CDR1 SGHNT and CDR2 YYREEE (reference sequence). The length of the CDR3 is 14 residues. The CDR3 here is CASSLNGGGTEAFF. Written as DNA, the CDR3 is TGTGCCAGCAGCTTGAATGGGGGGGGAACTGAAGCTTTCTTT.

The CDR3 here is CASSLGLAHNEQFF. The CDR3 DNA reads as TGTGCCAGCAGCCTTGGACTAGCACACAATGAGCAGTTCTTC. V gene TRBV6-6 combines with J gene TRBJ2-1; 8 bases are shared with TRBD2. The CDR3 totals 14 residues. Germline CDR1 MNHNY, CDR2 SVGAGI (reference sequence). Trimming cost V 6 bases and J 5 bases; bases outside gene matches: 6.

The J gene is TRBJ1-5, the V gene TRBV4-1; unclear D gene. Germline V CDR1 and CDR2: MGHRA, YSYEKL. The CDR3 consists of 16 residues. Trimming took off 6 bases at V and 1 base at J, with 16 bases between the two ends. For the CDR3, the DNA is TGCGCCAGCAGTTCTGGACTTTCCCAAAGCAATCAGCCCCAGCATTTT. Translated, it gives CASSSGLSQSNQPQHF.

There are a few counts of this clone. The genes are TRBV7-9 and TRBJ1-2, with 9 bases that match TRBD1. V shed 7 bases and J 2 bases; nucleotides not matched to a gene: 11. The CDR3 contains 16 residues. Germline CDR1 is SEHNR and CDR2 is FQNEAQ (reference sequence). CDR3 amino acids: CASIPAATGGNYGYTF. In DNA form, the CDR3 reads TGTGCCAGCATCCCCGCGGCGACAGGGGGAAACTATGGCTACACCTTC.